Sequencing of this TCR beta chain was carried out in a study of shared clonotypes between healthy human individuals (TCRdb year 2020). In terms of the full investigation: A few men and two women, aged 18 to 49 years, made up the cohort. For each donor, CD4 naive and CD4 memory were each given three plates, CD8 naive was given two plates, and CD8 memory was given one plate. The study deeply sequenced blood TCR repertoires of five healthy adults to estimate repertoire size and the extent of clonotype sharing between individuals. Libraries were prepared and TCR repertoires were sequenced by different laboratories using diverse techniques, in order to increase sequencing depth and limit assay-specific biases. Each donor's leukapheresis produced roughly between about 0.9 and 9.5 billion PBMCs. Beyond this particular receptor, the publication reports: Higher generation probabilities were observed for clonotypes shared by all four sorted-subset donors than for non-shared clonotypes. Because the study included a small number of donors, the genetic and exposure-history diversity represented was limited. Incomplete sequencing was indicated by rarefaction of sorted-subset datasets, despite the large sequencing depth. Based on pairwise subsampling, the degree of clonotype sharing among donors was expected to be affected by sequencing depth. About 5% of naive CD4, around 3.5% of naive CD8, 2.3% of memory CD4, and about 0.4% of memory CD8 clonotypes were shared across a few donors. Sampling was restricted to blood, and TCR repertoires in tissue are likely to differ from TCR repertoires in blood. Estimated clonotype richness was generally larger for naive than for memory subsets.

From V the trimming removes 6 bases and from J it removes 1 base, while the gene matches leave 9 bases of the junction unaccounted for. The CDR3 covers 16 residues, taking in both the cysteine and the phenylalanine. Just CDR3 DNA is preserved here, 48 bases in frame from base 1. CDR1 is given as SGHAT and CDR2 as FQNNGV, both from the germline V gene. Using the deep immunoSEQ assay, TCR CDR3 regions were amplified from genomic DNA by multiplex PCR. Extracted genomic DNA from each cell subset was distributed evenly across all wells of several immunoSEQ 96-well plates, and each plate was treated as a replicate. For sorted subsets, approximately 200 ng of genomic DNA, equivalent to some 33,000 T cell genomes, went into each replicate PCR. The purified libraries were quantified using a Qubit 3.0 fluorometer, sized with a Bioanalyzer 2100, and then quantified again using the KAPA Library Quantification kit. Every immunoSEQ 96-well plate was sequenced on a dedicated single-read 150-cycle Illumina NextSeq 550 flow cell. In the authors' own workflow: Because the immunoSEQ output held only junctional sequences and lacked quality scores, the filtering could not match the filtering applied to full-length reads. To assign V/J genes and CDR3, sequences were annotated using PyIR, a Python wrapper for IgBLAST v1.9, with IMGT germline references. Reads were filtered out if the reads had weak V/J assignments (E-value above 1e-6), no CDR3, stop codons, out-of-frame junctions, or ambiguous translated residues. V3J clonotypes were defined as sequences sharing an identical inferred V gene, J gene, and CDR3 amino acid sequence. The percentage overlap between two repertoires was calculated by dividing the number of shared unique clonotypes by the size of the smaller repertoire. Richness of each repertoire was evaluated using RTK rarefaction, the Chao1 estimator, and Recon v2.1 estimates of unobserved clonotypes. For all TCRbeta clonotypes obtained by the gDNA method from a few donors, generation probabilities were computed with OLGA. TCRdb provides this immuneACCESS table in a form limited to in-frame rearrangements. Some clones are lacking; in checked studies, under half of them reflect an unresolved V gene, and why the rest are absent is not known. Clone size and the V and J calls come from that table; the DNA yielded D and trimming. Across this sample there are hundreds of thousands of clones, with around 96% seen only once. Approximately 0.062% of the sample rests with the top ten.

The donors were healthy, HIV-negative adults who had no recently reported acute infections or vaccinations. Every donor was a Caucasian adult residing in Nashville, Tennessee, USA. CD4+ T cells were enriched by magnetic negative selection, after which naive cells were positively selected on CD45RA and the negative fraction was taken as the memory subset. After blood collection by leukapheresis, PBMCs were isolated using Ficoll-Histopaque density gradient centrifugation and then cryopreserved in the vapor phase of liquid nitrogen. Analytical flow cytometry was used to check the purity and quantity of every magnetically sorted T cell population. Genomic DNA was isolated from every sorted fraction and measured by UV absorbance on a Nanodrop 2000c. As concerns this clone: Its antigen has not been determined. There are no base qualities to consult, and no much larger clone falls within one base.

The chain is assembled from TRBV11-2 and TRBJ2-7; 10 nucleotides in the junction match TRBD2. The origin of this receptor is a woman younger than 45 in good health. The sequenced material came from naive CD4+ T cells sorted from blood. The sample's cell subset or site label, decoded: CD45RA+ positively selected. The DNA sequence is TGTGCCAGCAGGCGAAACAGCGGGAGGGCGTCCTACGAGCAGTACTTC. Its amino acids are CASRRNSGRASYEQYF.